This TCR beta chain stems from a study of molecular identifiers for immune sequencing clone quantification. The CDR3 totals 16 residues. The junction had 6 bases not matched to a gene; V was cut back by 0 bases and J by 3 bases. Germline V lookup: CDR1 LGHNA, CDR2 YSLEER. TCRdb processed the PCR reads anew with MiXCR; each CDR3 protein has one entry. The repertoire holds about 500,000 distinct CDR3 sequences, around 23% seen once, with roughly 0.77% in the top ten. The sample holds many counts of this clonotype. The chain links TRBV4-3 to TRBJ1-2; 8 nucleotides line up with TRBD1. Sequencing used naive CD8+ T cells from blood, with Jurkat cell RNA spiked in. The subset is: FACS-sorted CD8+CD4-CCR7+CD45RA+ naive T cells. The TCR comes from a human donor in good health. Some libraries in this study had Jurkat cell RNA spiked in. This chain's CDR3 is CASSQEFDRGDYGYTF. CDR3 coding DNA: TGCGCCAGCAGCCAAGAGTTTGACAGGGGCGACTATGGCTACACCTTC.